This TCR beta chain derives from a study of CD8+ T cells in alopecia areata. Study-wide findings and caveats: For lesional scalp, especially alopecia totalis/universalis, clonality was higher than in normal scalp. Scalp samples also yield sequences from resident alphabeta T cells of normal skin.

Extracted RNA was reverse transcribed into cDNA, the sequencing template. Assay: immunoSEQ multiplex PCR; the TCRdb copy retains only in-frame clones and omits some. The specimen has about 270,000 clones, none found just once. CDR3 length: 15 amino acids. In germline, CDR1 is LGHNA, CDR2 YNLKQL (reference sequence). Pooled cutaneous lymph node cells were sorted using CD4, CD8alpha, NKG2D, NKG2ACE and other markers. Only a few counts were recorded for this clone. Its antigen remains unknown. Gene labels here are mouse ones. The read comes to an end 4 residues before the CDR3 does, leaving the germline J gene to fill in the end.

The rearrangement uses TRBV5 and TRBJ2-5; 9 bases align to TRBD1. The sequence came from a C3H/HeJ mouse with alopecia areata. Strain haplotype (MHC): H2-k. The sequencing input was CD4+ T cells sorted from a lymph node. The CDR3: CASSQVGQGTDTQYF. The DNA read from the CDR3 is TGTGCCAGCAGCCAAGTGGGACAGGGTACGGAC.